This T cell receptor beta chain was observed in a study of T cell responses to AZD1222 COVID-19 vaccine. Study outcomes and limitations: Possibly, clonal diversity was underestimated; donors were largely white British and included more females. Reports say nearly half of spike-specific TCRs go after unmutated variant regions.

Sequencing was performed with immunoSEQ multiplex PCR; in TCRdb, only in-frame clones are kept and a portion is missing. The sample holds about 180,000 clones, around 90% seen once. A remark on this clone: Its target is unknown.

Germline values: CDR1 KGHSY, CDR2 FQNENV. V gave up 3 bases and J gave up 11 bases; unmatched junction bases: 15. CDR3 length: 15 amino acids. The receptor was isolated from an adult who received the AZD1222 COVID-19 vaccine. Here the sequenced sample was peripheral blood, taken 28 days after the second AZD1222 dose. This sequence joins TRBV16 and TRBJ2-7; 8 nucleotides align to TRBD1. The CDR3 loop reads CASSQGQASPTEKYF. In DNA, the CDR3 is TGTGCCAGCAGCCAGGGACAGGCCTCTCCTACAGAGAAGTACTTC.